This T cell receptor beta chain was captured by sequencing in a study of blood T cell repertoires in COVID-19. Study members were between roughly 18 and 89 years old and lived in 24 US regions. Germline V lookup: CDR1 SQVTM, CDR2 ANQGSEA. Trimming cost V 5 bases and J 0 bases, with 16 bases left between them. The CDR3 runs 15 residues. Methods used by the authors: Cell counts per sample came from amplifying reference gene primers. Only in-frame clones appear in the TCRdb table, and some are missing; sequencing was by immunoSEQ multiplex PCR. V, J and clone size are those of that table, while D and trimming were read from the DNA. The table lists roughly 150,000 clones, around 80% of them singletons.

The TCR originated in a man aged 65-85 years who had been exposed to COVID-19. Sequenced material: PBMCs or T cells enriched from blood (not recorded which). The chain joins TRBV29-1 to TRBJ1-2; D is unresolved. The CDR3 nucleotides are TGCAGCGTTCTAGGAGCTCAGCCGGCTAACTATGGCTACACCTTC. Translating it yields CSVLGAQPANYGYTF. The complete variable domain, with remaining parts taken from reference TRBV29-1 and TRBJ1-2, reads SAVISQKPSRDICQRGTSLTIQCQVDSQVTMMFWYRQQPGQSLTLIATANQGSEATYESGFVIDKFPISRPNLTFSTLTVSNMSPEDSSIYLCSVLGAQPANYGYTFGSGTRLTVV.